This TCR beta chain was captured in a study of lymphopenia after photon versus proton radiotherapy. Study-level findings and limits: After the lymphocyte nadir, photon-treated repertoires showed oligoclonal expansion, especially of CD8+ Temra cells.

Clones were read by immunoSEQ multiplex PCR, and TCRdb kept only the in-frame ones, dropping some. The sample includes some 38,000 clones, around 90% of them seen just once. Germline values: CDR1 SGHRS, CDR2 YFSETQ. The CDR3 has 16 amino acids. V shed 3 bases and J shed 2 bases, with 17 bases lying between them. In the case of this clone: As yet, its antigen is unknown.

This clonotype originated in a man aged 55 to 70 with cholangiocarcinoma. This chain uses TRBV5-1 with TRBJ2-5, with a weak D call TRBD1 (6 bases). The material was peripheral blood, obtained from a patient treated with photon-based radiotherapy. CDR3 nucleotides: TGCGCCAGCAGCTCATCAGGGGTTGGCACACAAGAGACCCAGTACTTC. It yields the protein CASSSSGVGTQETQYF.